This TCR beta chain was recorded in a study of T cell repertoires in cytomegalovirus infection. Looking at the study overall: The public TCR beta signatures pointed to both CMV infection and matching HLA type.

On this clonotype itself: Its antigen is still unknown.

The CDR3 totals 14 residues. Germline loops: CDR1 DFQATT, CDR2 SNEGSKA (reference sequence). The trim removed 3 bases at V and 3 bases at J, leaving 4 bases unmatched. TCRdb analysed the reads with MiXCR anew, one entry per CDR3 protein. Of around 550,000 distinct CDR3 sequences listed, approximately 25% are singletons. Study-wide results and caveats: Adding up the frequency of public TCR beta families identified people who carried CMV plus the relevant HLA. Ex vivo, HLA-C-restricted CMV-specific TCR beta clonotypes prevailed over the rest of the response.

Sequencing was done on a sample of PBMCs. V gene TRBV20-1 combines with J gene TRBJ2-7; 11 bases align to TRBD2. The source is a human donor in good health (CMV status not recorded). Some clones in this sample may be carry-over from other donors' samples. CDR3 DNA: TGCAGTGCTAGGGCCGGGACTAGCGGCTACGAGCAGTACTTC. This gives the protein CSARAGTSGYEQYF.